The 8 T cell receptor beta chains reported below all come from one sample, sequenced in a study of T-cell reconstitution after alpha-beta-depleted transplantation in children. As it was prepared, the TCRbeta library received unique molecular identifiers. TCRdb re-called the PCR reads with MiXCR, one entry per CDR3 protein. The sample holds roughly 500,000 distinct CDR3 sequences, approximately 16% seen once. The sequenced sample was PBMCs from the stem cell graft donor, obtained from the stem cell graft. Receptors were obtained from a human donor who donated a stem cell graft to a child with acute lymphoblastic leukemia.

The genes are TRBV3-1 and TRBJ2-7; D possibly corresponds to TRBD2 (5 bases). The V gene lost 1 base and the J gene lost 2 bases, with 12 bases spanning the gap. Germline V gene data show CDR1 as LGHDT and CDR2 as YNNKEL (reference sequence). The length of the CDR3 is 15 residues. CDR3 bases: TGTGCCAGCAGCCAAGGACCCAGCGGTGCCTACGAGCAGTACTTC. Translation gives CASSQGPSGAYEQYF.

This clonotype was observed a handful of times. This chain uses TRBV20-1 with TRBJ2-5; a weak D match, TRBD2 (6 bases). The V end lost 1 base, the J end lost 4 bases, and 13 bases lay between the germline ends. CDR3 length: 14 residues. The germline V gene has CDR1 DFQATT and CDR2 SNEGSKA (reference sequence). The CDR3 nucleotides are TGCAGTGCTAGAGTTCCTAGCGATCTAGAGACCCAGTACTTC. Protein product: CSARVPSDLETQYF.

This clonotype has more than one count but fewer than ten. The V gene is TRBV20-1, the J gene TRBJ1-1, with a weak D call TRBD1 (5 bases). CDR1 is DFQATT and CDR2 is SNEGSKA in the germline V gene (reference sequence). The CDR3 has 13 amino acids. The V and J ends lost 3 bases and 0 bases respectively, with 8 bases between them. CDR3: CSARGGMNTEAFF. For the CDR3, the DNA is TGCAGTGCTAGGGGGGGGATGAACACTGAAGCTTTCTTT.

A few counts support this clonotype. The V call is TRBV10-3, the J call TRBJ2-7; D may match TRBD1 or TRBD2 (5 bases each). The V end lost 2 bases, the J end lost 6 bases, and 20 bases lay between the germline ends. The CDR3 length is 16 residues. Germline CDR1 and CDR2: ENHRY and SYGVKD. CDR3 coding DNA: TGTGCCATCAGTGAGCCACAACCGGGACCTTACGCCGAGCAGTACTTC. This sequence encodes CAISEPQPGPYAEQYF.

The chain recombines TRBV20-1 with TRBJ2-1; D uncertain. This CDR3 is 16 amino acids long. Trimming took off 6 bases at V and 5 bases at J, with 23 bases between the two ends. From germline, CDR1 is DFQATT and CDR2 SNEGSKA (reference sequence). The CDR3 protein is CSALTHNPHADNEQFF. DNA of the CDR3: TGCAGTGCCCTTACCCACAACCCTCACGCGGACAATGAGCAGTTCTTC.

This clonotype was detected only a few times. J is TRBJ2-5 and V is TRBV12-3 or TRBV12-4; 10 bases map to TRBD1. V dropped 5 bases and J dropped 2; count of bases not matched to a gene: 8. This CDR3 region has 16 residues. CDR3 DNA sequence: TGTGCCAGCAGTCCCCGGGGACAGGGGCCTCAAGAGACCCAGTACTTC. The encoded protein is CASSPRGQGPQETQYF.

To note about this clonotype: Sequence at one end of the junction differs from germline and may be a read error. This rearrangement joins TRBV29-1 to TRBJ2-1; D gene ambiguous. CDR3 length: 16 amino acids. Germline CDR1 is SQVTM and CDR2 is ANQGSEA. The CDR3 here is CSFDGGRTPWNNEQFF. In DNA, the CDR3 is TGCAGCTTTGACGGTGGCAGGACCCCTTGGAACAATGAGCAGTTCTTC.

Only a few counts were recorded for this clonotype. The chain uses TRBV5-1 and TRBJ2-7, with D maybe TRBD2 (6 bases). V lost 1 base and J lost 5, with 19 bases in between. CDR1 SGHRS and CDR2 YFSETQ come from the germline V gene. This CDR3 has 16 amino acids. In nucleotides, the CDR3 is TGCGCCAGCAGCTTGCAGTATCGGAGGGCCCTCCACGAGCAGTACTTC. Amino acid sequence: CASSLQYRRALHEQYF.